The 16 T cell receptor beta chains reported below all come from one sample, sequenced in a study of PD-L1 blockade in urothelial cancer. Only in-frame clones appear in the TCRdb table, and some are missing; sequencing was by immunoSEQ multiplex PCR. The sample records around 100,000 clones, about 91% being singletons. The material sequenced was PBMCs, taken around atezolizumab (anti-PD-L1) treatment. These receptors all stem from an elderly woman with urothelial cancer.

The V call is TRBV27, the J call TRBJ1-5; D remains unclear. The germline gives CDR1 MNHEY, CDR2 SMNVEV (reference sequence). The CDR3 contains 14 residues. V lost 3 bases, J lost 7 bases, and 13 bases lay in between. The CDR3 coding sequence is TGTGCCAGCAGTTTTAGAGCACCGGGGCAGCCCCAGCATTTT. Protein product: CASSFRAPGQPQHF.

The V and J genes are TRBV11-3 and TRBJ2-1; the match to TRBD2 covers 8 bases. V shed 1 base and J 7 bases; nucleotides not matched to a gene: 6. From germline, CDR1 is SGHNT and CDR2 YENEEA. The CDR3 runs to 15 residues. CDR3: CASSLGGGPGNEQFF. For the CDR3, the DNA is TGTGCCAGCAGCTTAGGCGGGGGGCCAGGGAATGAGCAGTTCTTC.

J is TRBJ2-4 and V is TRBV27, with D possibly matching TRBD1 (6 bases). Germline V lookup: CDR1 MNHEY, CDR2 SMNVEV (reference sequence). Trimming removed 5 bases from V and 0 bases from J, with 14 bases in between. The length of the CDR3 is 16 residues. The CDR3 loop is CASSPLQGLAKNIQYF. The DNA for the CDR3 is TGTGCCAGCAGTCCCCTACAGGGTCTAGCCAAAAACATTCAGTACTTC.

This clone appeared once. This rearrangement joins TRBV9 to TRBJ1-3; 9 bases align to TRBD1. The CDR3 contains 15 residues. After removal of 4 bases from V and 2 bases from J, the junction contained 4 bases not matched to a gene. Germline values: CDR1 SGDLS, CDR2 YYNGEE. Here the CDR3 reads CASSPRDRAGNTIYF. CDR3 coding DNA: TGTGCCAGCAGCCCTCGGGACAGGGCTGGAAACACCATATATTTT.

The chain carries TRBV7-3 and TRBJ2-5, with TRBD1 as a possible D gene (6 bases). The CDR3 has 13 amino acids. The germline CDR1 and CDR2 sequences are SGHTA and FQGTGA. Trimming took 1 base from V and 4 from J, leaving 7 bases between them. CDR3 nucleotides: TGTGCCAGCAGCTTAAAGGGGGTAGAGACCCAGTACTTC. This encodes CASSLKGVETQYF.

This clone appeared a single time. CDR3: CASSTGTGTNEQFF. CDR3 nucleotides: TGTGCCAGCAGCACCGGGACTGGCACAAATGAGCAGTTCTTC. The chain has TRBV5-4 and TRBJ2-1; D may be TRBD2 (6 bases). The CDR3 extends over 14 amino acids. Germline-derived CDR1 and CDR2 are SGHNT and YYREEE (reference sequence). Trimming removed 4 bases at V and 7 bases at J, with 15 bases between.

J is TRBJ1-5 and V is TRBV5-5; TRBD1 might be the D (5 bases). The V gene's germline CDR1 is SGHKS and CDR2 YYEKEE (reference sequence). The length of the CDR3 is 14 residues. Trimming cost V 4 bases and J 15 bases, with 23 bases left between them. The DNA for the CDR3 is TGTGCCAGCAGCAAAGCCGGGGGAGGCCCACCCTCGCATTTT. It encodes CASSKAGGGPPSHF.

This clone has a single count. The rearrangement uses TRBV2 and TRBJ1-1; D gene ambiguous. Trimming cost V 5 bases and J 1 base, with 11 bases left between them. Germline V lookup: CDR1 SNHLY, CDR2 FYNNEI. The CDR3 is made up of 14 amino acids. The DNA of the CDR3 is TGTGCCAGCAGTTTTCGGGGTACGAACACTGAAGCTTTCTTT. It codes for CASSFRGTNTEAFF.

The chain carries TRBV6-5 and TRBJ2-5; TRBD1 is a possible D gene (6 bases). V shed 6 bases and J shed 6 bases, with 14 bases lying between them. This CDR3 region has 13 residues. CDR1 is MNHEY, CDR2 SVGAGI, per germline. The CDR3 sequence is CASRLTGSKTQYF. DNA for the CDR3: TGTGCCAGCAGATTAACAGGGAGCAAGACCCAGTACTTC.

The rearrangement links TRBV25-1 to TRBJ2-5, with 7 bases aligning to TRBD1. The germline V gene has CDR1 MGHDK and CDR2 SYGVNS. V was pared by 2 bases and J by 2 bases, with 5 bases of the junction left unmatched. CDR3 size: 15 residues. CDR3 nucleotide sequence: TGTGCCAGCAGTGAAGTGACAGGGTATCAAGAGACCCAGTACTTC. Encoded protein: CASSEVTGYQETQYF.

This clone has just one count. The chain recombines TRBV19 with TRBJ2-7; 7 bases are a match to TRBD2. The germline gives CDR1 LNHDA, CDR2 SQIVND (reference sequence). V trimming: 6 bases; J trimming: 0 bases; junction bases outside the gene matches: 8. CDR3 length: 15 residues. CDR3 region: CASSADGRSSYEQYF. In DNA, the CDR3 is TGTGCCAGTAGCGCAGACGGGAGGAGCTCCTACGAGCAGTACTTC.

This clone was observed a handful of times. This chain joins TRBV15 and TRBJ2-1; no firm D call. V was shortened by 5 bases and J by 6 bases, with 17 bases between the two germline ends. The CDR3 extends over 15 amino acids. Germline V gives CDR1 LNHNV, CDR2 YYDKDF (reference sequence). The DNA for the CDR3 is TGTGCCACCAGCCTCGTGGGTATCGGAGCCAATGAGCAGTTCTTC. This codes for CATSLVGIGANEQFF.

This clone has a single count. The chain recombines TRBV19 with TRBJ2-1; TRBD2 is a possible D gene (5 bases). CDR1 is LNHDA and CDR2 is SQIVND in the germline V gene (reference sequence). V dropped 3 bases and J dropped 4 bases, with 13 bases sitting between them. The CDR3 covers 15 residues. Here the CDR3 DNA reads TGTGCCAGTAGTATGGGGAGTGGGTCTTACAATGAGCAGTTCTTC. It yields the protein CASSMGSGSYNEQFF.

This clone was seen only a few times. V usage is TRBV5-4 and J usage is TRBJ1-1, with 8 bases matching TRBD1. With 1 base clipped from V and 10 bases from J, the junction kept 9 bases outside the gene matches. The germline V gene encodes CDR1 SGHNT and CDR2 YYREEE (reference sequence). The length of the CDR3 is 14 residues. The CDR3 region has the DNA TGTGCCAGCAGCTTGCAGGCGGTCGGACAGGGAGCTTTCTTT. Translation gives CASSLQAVGQGAFF.

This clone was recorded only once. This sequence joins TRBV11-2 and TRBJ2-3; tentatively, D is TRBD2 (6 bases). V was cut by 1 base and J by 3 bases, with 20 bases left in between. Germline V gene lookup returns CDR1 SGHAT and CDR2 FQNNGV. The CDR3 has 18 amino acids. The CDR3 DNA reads TGTGCCAGCAGCTTAGTAACAGTTGCCGGGAGTGGGACAGATACGCAGTATTTT. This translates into CASSLVTVAGSGTDTQYF.

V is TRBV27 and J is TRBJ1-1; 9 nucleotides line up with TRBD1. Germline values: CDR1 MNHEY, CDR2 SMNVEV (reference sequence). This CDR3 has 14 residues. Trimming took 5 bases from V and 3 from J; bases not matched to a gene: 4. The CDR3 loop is CASSPGTGHTEAFF. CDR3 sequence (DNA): TGTGCCAGCAGTCCGGGGACAGGGCACACTGAAGCTTTCTTT.